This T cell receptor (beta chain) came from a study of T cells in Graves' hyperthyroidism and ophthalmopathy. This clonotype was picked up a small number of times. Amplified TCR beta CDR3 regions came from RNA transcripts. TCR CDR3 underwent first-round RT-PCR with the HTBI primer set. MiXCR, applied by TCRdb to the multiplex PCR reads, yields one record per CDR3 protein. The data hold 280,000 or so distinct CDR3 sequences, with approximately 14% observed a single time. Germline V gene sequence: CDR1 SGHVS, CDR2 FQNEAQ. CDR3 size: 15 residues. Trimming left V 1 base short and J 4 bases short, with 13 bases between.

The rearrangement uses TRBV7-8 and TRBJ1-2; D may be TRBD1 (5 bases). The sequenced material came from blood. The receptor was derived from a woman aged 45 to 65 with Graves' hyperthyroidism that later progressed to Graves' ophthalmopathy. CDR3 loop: CASSLGRVGGYGYTF. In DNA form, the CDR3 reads TGTGCCAGCAGCTTAGGCAGGGTCGGCGGCTATGGCTACACCTTC.